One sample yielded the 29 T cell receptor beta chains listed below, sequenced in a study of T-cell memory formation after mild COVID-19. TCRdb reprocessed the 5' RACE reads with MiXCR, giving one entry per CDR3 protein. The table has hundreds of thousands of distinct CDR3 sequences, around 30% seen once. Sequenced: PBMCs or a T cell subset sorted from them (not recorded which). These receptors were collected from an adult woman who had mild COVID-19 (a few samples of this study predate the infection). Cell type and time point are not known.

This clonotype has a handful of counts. CDR3 coding DNA: TGTGCCAGCAGCCGCCAGGGGTATCCCTACGAGCAGTACTTC. Translated, it gives CASSRQGYPYEQYF. V is TRBV28 and J is TRBJ2-7; possibly TRBD1 for D (6 bases). The length of the CDR3 is 14 residues. Germline assignment: CDR1 MDHEN and CDR2 SYDVKM. Between the trimmed V and J ends, which lost 6 bases and 2 bases, there was a span of 14 bases.

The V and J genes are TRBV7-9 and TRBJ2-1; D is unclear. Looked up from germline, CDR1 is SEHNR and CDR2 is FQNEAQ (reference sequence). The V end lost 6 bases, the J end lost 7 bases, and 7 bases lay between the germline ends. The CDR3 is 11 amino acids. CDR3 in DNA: TGTGCCAGCAGTACCGTGAATGAGCAGTTCTTC. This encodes CASSTVNEQFF. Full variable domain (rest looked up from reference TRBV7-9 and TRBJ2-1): DTGVSQNPRHKITKRGQNVTFRCDPISEHNRLYWYRQTLGQGPEFLTYFQNEAQLEKSRLLSDRFSAERPKGSFSTLEIQRTEQGDSAMYLCASSTVNEQFFGPGTRLTVL.

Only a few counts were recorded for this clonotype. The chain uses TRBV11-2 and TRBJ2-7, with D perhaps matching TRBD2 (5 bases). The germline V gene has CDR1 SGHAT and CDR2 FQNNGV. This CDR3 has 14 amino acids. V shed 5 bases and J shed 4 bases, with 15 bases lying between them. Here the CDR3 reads CASSGKEARYEQYF. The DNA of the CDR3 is TGTGCCAGCAGCGGTAAGGAGGCTCGGTACGAGCAGTACTTC.

The CDR3 DNA follows: TGTGCCATCAGTGAGGTAGGACAGGGTAATGAGCAGTTCTTC. This encodes CAISEVGQGNEQFF. V and J are TRBV10-3 and TRBJ2-1, with 8 bases aligning to TRBD1. The V segment lost 2 bases and the J segment 7 bases; nucleotides outside the gene matches: 4. Germline values: CDR1 ENHRY, CDR2 SYGVKD. The CDR3 covers 14 residues.

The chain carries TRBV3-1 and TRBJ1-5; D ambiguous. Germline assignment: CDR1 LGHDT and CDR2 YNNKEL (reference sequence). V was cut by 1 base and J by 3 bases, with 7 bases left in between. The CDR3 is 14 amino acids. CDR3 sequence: CASSQVTDNQPQHF. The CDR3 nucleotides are TGTGCCAGCAGCCAAGTTACAGACAATCAGCCCCAGCATTTT. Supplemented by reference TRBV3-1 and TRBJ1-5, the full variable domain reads DTAVSQTPKYLVTQMGNDKSIKCEQNLGHDTMYWYKQDSKKFLKIMFSYNNKELIINETVPNRFSPKSPDKAHLNLHINSLELGDSAVYFCASSQVTDNQPQHFGDGTRLSIL.

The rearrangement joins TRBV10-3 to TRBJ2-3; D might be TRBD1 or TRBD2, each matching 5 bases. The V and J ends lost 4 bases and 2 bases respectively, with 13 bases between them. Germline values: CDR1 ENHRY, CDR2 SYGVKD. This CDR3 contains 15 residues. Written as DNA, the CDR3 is TGTGCCATCAGTGGGGGACCCCGGAACACAGATACGCAGTATTTT. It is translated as CAISGGPRNTDTQYF.

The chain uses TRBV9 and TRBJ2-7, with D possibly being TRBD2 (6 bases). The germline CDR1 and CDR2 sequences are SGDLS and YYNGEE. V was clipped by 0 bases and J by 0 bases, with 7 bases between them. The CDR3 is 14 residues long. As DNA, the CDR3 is TGTGCCAGCAGCGTAGACGGGAGCTCCTACGAGCAGTACTTC. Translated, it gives CASSVDGSSYEQYF.

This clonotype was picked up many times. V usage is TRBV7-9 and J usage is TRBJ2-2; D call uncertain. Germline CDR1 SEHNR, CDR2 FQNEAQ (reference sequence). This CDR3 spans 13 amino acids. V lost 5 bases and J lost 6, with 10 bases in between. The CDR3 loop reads CASSRTFPGELFF. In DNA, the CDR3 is TGTGCCAGCAGCCGGACGTTTCCCGGGGAGCTGTTTTTT. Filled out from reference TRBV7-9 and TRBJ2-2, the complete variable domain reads DTGVSQNPRHKITKRGQNVTFRCDPISEHNRLYWYRQTLGQGPEFLTYFQNEAQLEKSRLLSDRFSAERPKGSFSTLEIQRTEQGDSAMYLCASSRTFPGELFFGEGSRLTVL.

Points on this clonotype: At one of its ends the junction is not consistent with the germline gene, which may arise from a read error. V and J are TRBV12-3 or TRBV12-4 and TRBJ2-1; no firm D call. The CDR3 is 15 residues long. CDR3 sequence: CASSLGPGVQAEQFF. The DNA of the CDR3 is TGTGCCAGCAGTTTAGGTCCAGGAGTCCAAGCTGAGCAGTTTTTC.

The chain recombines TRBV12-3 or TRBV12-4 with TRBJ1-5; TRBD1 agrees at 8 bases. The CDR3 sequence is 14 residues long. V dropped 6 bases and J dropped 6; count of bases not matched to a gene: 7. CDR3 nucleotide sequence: TGTGCCAGCAGCTTGCGACAGGGGAGTCAGCCCCAGCATTTT. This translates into CASSLRQGSQPQHF.

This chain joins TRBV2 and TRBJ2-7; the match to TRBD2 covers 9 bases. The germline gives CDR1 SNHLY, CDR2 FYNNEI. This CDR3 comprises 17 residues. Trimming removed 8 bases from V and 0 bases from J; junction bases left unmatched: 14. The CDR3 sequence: CASGEIGLAYSSYEQYF. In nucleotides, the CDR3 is TGTGCCAGCGGGGAGATAGGACTAGCGTATAGCTCCTACGAGCAGTACTTC.

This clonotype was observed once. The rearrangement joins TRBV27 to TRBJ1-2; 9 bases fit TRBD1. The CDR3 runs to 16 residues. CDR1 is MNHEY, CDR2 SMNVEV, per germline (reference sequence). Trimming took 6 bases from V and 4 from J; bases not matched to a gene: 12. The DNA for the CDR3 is TGTGCCAGCAGCTCTGACGTTGGGACAGGGCCCTATGGCTACACCTTC. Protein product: CASSSDVGTGPYGYTF.

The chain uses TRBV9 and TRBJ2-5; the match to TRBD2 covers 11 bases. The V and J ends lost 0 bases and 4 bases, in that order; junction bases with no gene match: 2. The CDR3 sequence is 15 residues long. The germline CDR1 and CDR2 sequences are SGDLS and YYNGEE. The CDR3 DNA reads TGTGCCAGCAGCGTAGGACTAGCGGGAAGAGAGACCCAGTACTTC. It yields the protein CASSVGLAGRETQYF.

CDR3 residues: CATSDLLGDGYTF. CDR3 nucleotide sequence: TGTGCCACCAGTGATTTACTTGGTGATGGCTACACCTTC. This chain uses TRBV24-1 with TRBJ1-2; D is unresolved. The germline gives CDR1 KGHDR, CDR2 SFDVKD. Deletions cut 1 base from V and 6 bases from J, with 8 bases between. The CDR3 extends over 13 amino acids.

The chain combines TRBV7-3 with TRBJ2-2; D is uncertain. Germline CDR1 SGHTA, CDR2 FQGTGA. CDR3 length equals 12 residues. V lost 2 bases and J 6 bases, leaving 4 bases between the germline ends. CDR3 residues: CASSLYSGELFF. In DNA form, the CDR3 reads TGTGCCAGCAGCTTATACTCCGGGGAGCTGTTTTTT.

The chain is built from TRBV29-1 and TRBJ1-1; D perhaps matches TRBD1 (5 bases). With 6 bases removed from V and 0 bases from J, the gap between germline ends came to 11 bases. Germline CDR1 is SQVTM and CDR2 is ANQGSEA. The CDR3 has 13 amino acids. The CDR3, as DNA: TGCAGCGTGGGGGGGAGGATGAACACTGAAGCTTTCTTT. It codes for CSVGGRMNTEAFF.

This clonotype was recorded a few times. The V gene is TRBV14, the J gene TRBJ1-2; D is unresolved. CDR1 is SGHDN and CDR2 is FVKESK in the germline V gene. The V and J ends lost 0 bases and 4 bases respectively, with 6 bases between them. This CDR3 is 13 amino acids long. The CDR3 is CASSQDMIYGYTF. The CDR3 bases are TGTGCCAGCAGCCAAGATATGATCTATGGCTACACCTTC.

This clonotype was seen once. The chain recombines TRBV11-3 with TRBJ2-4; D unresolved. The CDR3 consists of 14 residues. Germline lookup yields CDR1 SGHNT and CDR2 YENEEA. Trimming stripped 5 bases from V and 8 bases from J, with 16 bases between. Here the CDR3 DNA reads TGTGCCAGCAGCCGCTCGGGTTTTAAACACATTCAGTACTTC. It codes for CASSRSGFKHIQYF. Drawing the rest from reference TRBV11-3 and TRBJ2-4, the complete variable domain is EAGVVQSPRYKIIEKKQPVAFWCNPISGHNTLYWYLQNLGQGPELLIRYENEEAVDDSQLPKDRFSAERLKGVDSTLKIQPAELGDSAVYLCASSRSGFKHIQYFGAGTRLSVL.

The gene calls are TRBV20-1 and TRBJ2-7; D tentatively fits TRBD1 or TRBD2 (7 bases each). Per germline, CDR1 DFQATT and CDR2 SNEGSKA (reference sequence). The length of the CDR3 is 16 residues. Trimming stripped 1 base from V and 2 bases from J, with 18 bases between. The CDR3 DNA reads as TGCAGTGCTAGAGTAGCTACAGGGGACTATACCTACGAGCAGTACTTC. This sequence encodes CSARVATGDYTYEQYF.

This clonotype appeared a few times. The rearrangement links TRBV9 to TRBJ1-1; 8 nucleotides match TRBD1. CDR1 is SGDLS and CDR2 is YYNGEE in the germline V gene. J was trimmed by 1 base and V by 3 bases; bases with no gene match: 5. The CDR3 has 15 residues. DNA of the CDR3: TGTGCCAGCAGCGGAACCGGGACAGGGAACACTGAAGCTTTCTTT. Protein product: CASSGTGTGNTEAFF.

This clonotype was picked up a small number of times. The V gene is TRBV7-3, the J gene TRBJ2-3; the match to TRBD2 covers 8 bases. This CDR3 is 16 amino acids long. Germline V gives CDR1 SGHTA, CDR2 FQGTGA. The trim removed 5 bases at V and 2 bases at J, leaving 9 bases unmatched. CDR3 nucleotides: TGTGCCAGCAGCAAAACTAGCGGTATCTACACAGATACGCAGTATTTT. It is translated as CASSKTSGIYTDTQYF.

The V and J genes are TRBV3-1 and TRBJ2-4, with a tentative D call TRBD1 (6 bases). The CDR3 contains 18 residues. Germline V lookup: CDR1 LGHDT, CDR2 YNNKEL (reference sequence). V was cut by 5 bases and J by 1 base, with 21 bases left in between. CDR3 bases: TGTGCCAGCAGCAGAATCGCGGCAAAAACAGGGGCCAAAAACATTCAGTACTTC. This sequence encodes CASSRIAAKTGAKNIQYF.

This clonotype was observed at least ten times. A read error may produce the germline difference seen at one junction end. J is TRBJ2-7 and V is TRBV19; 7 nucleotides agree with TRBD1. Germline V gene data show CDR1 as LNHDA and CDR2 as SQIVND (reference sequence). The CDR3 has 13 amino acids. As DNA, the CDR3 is TGCGCCAGCAGCTTGACAGGGAGCTACGAGCAGTACTTC. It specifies CASSLTGSYEQYF.

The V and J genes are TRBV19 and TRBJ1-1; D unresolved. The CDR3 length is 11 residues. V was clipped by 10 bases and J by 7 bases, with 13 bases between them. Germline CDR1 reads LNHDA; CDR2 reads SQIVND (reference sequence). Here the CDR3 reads CAIKGRVEAFF. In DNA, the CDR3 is TGTGCCATCAAAGGTAGGGTTGAAGCTTTCTTT.

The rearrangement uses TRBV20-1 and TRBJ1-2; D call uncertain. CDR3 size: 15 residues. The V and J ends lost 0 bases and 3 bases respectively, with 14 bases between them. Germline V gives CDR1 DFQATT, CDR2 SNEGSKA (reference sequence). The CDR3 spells CSARDSPHGDYGYTF. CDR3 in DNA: TGCAGTGCTAGAGATTCCCCCCACGGGGACTATGGCTACACCTTC.

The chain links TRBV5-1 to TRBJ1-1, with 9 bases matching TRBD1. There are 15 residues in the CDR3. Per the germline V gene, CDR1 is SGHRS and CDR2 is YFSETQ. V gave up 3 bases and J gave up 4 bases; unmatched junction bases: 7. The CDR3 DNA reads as TGCGCCAGCAGCTCCGAACCGGGACAGGGCACTGAAGCTTTCTTT. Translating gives CASSSEPGQGTEAFF.

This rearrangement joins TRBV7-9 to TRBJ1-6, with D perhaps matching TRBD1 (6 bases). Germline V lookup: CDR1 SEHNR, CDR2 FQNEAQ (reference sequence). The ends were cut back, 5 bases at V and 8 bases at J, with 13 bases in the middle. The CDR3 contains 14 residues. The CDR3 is CASSTRQEDSPLHF. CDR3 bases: TGTGCCAGCAGCACCCGACAGGAGGATTCACCCCTCCACTTT.

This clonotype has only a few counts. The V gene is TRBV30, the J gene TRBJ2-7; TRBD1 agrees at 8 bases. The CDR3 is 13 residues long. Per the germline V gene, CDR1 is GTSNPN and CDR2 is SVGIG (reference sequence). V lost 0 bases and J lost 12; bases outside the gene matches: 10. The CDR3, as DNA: TGTGCCTGGAGTGTAGGCAGCTATGGACAGGGGTACTTC. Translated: CAWSVGSYGQGYF.

In DNA, the CDR3 is TGTGCCACCAGCAGATACCAGGGAGGTGGGTACGAGCAGTACTTC. This translates into CATSRYQGGGYEQYF. This chain links TRBV15 with TRBJ2-7; D might be TRBD2 (6 bases). V gave up 2 bases and J gave up 4 bases, with 15 bases separating them. The CDR3 extends over 15 amino acids. CDR1 and CDR2 from the germline V gene are LNHNV and YYDKDF (reference sequence). The full variable domain, completed using reference TRBV15 and TRBJ2-7, is DAMVIQNPRYQVTQFGKPVTLSCSQTLNHNVMYWYQQKSSQAPKLLFHYYDKDFNNEADTPDNFQSRRPNTSFCFLDIRSPGLGDTAMYLCATSRYQGGGYEQYFGPGTRLTVT.